The 19 T cell receptor beta chains presented below share a single source sample, sequenced in a study of beta chain features in type 1 diabetes listed by TCRdb under 2018. To prepare the library, the immunoSEQ multiplex PCR assay was applied. The entire amount of isolated RNA was reverse transcribed using the High Capacity cDNA Reverse Transcription Kit, so the sequenced TCRB transcripts were expressed ones. What TCRdb holds here is the immuneACCESS table cut down to in-frame rearrangements. Part of the clones is not present; checked against another copy, under half of the missing clones reflect an unresolved V gene, and the others are unexplained. Present in this sample are 850,000 to 900,000 clones, roughly 15% of which were seen just once. The ten biggest clones cover 0.023% of the sample. The sample consisted of naive CD4+ T cells from blood. The sample's cell subset or site label is to be understood as: true naive CD4+ T cells. The receptors stem from a woman under 30 in good health.

This CDR3 is CASSRGGLDVNEQFF. The CDR3 coding sequence is TGTGCCAGTAGTAGAGGGGGGTTGGACGTAAATGAGCAGTTCTTC. The chain has TRBV19 and TRBJ2-1; D may match TRBD1 or TRBD2 (6 bases each). This CDR3 has 15 residues. Germline V gives CDR1 LNHDA, CDR2 SQIVND (reference sequence). Trimming left V 4 bases short and J 7 bases short, with 17 bases between.

Turning to this clone: One junction end does not reproduce the germline sequence, and a read error may be involved. The V and J genes are TRBV7-9 and TRBJ2-5, with D possibly being TRBD2 (6 bases). Germline assignment: CDR1 SEHNR and CDR2 FQNEAQ (reference sequence). The CDR3 extends over 10 amino acids. CDR3 residues: CAGGETILHF. CDR3 bases: TGTGCCGGAGGGGAGACCATTCTCCACTTC.

In this sample, this clone turned up a few times. The rearrangement joins TRBV7-9 to TRBJ2-7, with 8 bases lining up with TRBD2. V shed 1 base, J shed 4 bases, and the junction held 3 bases outside the gene matches. The CDR3 extends over 14 amino acids. Looked up from germline, CDR1 is SEHNR and CDR2 is FQNEAQ (reference sequence). The CDR3 loop is CASSLDSGGYEQYF. The CDR3, as DNA: TGTGCCAGCAGCTTAGACAGCGGGGGATACGAGCAGTACTTC.

This clone has just a few counts. The rearrangement joins TRBV23-1 to TRBJ2-5; a possible D gene is TRBD2 (5 bases). TRBV23-1 is identified as an open reading frame with a role that is uncertain. The CDR3 length is 17 residues. V lost 0 bases, J lost 0 bases, and 14 bases lay in between. As DNA, the CDR3 is TGCGCCAGCAGTCAATCGGCGGGTTCGGTTTACCAAGAGACCCAGTACTTC. This sequence encodes CASSQSAGSVYQETQYF.

This clone occurred once. CDR3 residues: CASSVEGHQQYF. The CDR3 nucleotides read TGTGCCAGCAGTGTAGAGGGACACCAGCAGTACTTC. This chain links TRBV2 with TRBJ2-5, with D possibly TRBD1 on 6 matching bases. Per the germline V gene, CDR1 is SNHLY and CDR2 is FYNNEI. The CDR3 covers 12 residues. V was pared by 4 bases and J by 11 bases, with 14 bases between.

V and J are TRBV7-8 and TRBJ2-3; TRBD2 aligns across 9 bases. This CDR3 has 17 residues. Germline loops: CDR1 SGHVS, CDR2 FQNEAQ. J lost 0 bases, V lost 2 bases, and 6 bases had no gene match. CDR3 loop: CASSLPRLAASTDTQYF. In nucleotides, the CDR3 is TGTGCCAGCAGCTTACCAAGACTAGCGGCTAGCACAGATACGCAGTATTTT.

This clone has just a few counts. Within the sample, other DNA sequences also encode this same CDR3. The genes are TRBV25-1 and TRBJ1-2; D may be TRBD1 (6 bases). The V and J ends lost 3 bases and 5 bases respectively, with 10 bases between them. The germline CDR1 and CDR2 sequences are MGHDK and SYGVNS. The CDR3 is made up of 13 amino acids. CDR3 residues: CASSDRGVYGYTF. The CDR3 coding sequence is TGTGCCAGCAGTGACAGGGGCGTATATGGCTACACCTTC.

J is TRBJ2-5 and V is TRBV27, with 9 nucleotides matching TRBD2. The CDR3 is 14 residues long. V was clipped by 5 bases and J by 1 base; unmatched bases: 2. Looked up from germline, CDR1 is MNHEY and CDR2 is SMNVEV (reference sequence). DNA of the CDR3: TGTGCCAGCAGTAGGACTAGCGTCCAAGAGACCCAGTACTTC. This sequence encodes CASSRTSVQETQYF.

Only a few counts were recorded for this clone. Other nucleotide sequences from this sample produce the same CDR3. V is TRBV7-9 and J is TRBJ2-1, with a weak D call TRBD2 (5 bases). V lost 3 bases and J 0 bases, leaving 9 bases between the germline ends. CDR1 and CDR2 (germline): SEHNR, FQNEAQ (reference sequence). The CDR3 extends over 15 amino acids. The CDR3 DNA is TGTGCCAGCAGCTTGTCGGGGAGCTCCTACAATGAGCAGTTCTTC. This codes for CASSLSGSSYNEQFF.

The chain has TRBV25-1 and TRBJ2-5; D may be TRBD2 (5 bases). The CDR3 is 13 residues long. V lost 4 bases, J lost 11 bases, and 17 bases lay in between. The germline V gene encodes CDR1 MGHDK and CDR2 SYGVNS. As DNA, the CDR3 is TGTGCCAGCAGTGCGTATGGAAATAGGGAGCAGTACTTC. This gives the protein CASSAYGNREQYF. Looking up the rest from reference TRBV25-1 and TRBJ2-5 gives the full variable domain: EADIYQTPRYLVIGTGKKITLECSQTMGHDKMYWYQQDPGMELHLIHYSYGVNSTEKGDLSSESTVSRIRTEHFPLTLESARPSHTSQYLCASSAYGNREQYFGPGTRLLVL.

V and J are TRBV28 and TRBJ1-1; a weak D match, TRBD1 (6 bases). The CDR3 consists of 13 residues. Germline assignment: CDR1 MDHEN and CDR2 SYDVKM. The V end was cut by 6 bases, the J end by 6 bases, with 14 bases between. CDR3 amino acids: CASSRGGTSEAFF. The CDR3 DNA reads TGTGCCAGCAGCCGAGGGGGGACATCTGAAGCTTTCTTT. Full variable domain (outside the CDR3, taken from reference TRBV28 and TRBJ1-1): DVKVTQSSRYLVKRTGEKVFLECVQDMDHENMFWYRQDPGLGLRLIYFSYDVKMKEKGDIPEGYSVSREKKERFSLILESASTNQTSMYLCASSRGGTSEAFFGQGTRLTVV.

In its sample, this clone was seen a few times. The CDR3 loop is CSVVEFNYGYTF. The CDR3 DNA is TGCAGCGTTGTTGAATTCAACTATGGCTACACCTTC. This chain joins TRBV29-1 and TRBJ1-2; D is undetermined. Trimming left V 4 bases short and J 2 bases short, with 8 bases between. This CDR3 region has 12 residues. Germline CDR1 SQVTM, CDR2 ANQGSEA.

This clone was counted a few times. This sequence joins TRBV10-3 and TRBJ1-5; D perhaps matches TRBD1 (6 bases). Trimming stripped 5 bases from V and 3 bases from J, with 11 bases between. CDR1 and CDR2 from the germline V gene are ENHRY and SYGVKD. CDR3 length: 14 residues. In DNA form, the CDR3 reads TGTGCCATCAGTATAGAGGGGGTCAATCAGCCCCAGCATTTT. Amino acids: CAISIEGVNQPQHF.

This clone has more than one count but fewer than ten. The J gene is TRBJ1-1, the V gene TRBV4-1, with a possible D match to TRBD1 (5 bases). Germline values: CDR1 MGHRA, CDR2 YSYEKL. This CDR3 contains 17 residues. Trimming took off 0 bases at V and 5 bases at J, with 19 bases between the two ends. The CDR3 loop reads CASSQEFQGFGRTEAFF. CDR3 DNA sequence: TGCGCCAGCAGCCAAGAGTTCCAGGGCTTCGGAAGAACTGAAGCTTTCTTT.

The CDR3 DNA sequence: TGTGCCAGCAGCCCGCCGGCGGTCTACGAGCAGTACTTC. Its translation is CASSPPAVYEQYF. The chain links TRBV7-2 to TRBJ2-7; D not certain. Per the germline V gene, CDR1 is SGHTA and CDR2 is FQGNSA. CDR3 size: 13 residues. Trimming removed 5 bases from V and 3 bases from J, with 11 bases in between.

In this sample, this clone turned up a few times. This chain uses TRBV10-2 with TRBJ2-3, with 7 bases fitting TRBD1. The germline V gene encodes CDR1 WSHSY and CDR2 SAAADI. There are 17 residues in the CDR3. V lost 6 bases to trimming and J lost 2 bases; unmatched junction nucleotides: 14. Here the CDR3 reads CASRRAPDRLITDTQYF. CDR3 coding DNA: TGCGCCAGCAGGAGGGCACCGGACAGGTTAATCACAGATACGCAGTATTTT.

V usage is TRBV7-2 and J usage is TRBJ2-1, with 7 bases that match TRBD1. CDR1 is SGHTA, CDR2 FQGNSA, per germline. This CDR3 contains 15 residues. The junction had 7 bases not matched to a gene; V was cut back by 4 bases and J by 4 bases. In DNA form, the CDR3 reads TGTGCCAGCAGCTCCCGGGACAGCTCATACAATGAGCAGTTCTTC. Amino acids: CASSSRDSSYNEQFF. The variable domain in full, completed from reference TRBV7-2 and TRBJ2-1, reads GAGVSQSPSNKVTEKGKDVELRCDPISGHTALYWYRQSLGQGLEFLIYFQGNSAPDKSGLPSDRFSAERTGGSVSTLTIQRTQQEDSAVYLCASSSRDSSYNEQFFGPGTRLTVL.

The chain couples TRBV2 to TRBJ2-7; D could derive from TRBD1 or TRBD2 (5 bases each). Germline values: CDR1 SNHLY, CDR2 FYNNEI. V lost 8 bases to trimming and J lost 0 bases, with 11 bases between them. The CDR3 has 13 residues. The CDR3 spells CASRDGGSYEQYF. The CDR3 coding sequence is TGTGCCAGCCGGGACGGCGGCTCCTACGAGCAGTACTTC. Full variable domain (outside the CDR3, taken from reference TRBV2 and TRBJ2-7): EPEVTQTPSHQVTQMGQEVILRCVPISNHLYFYWYRQILGQKVEFLVSFYNNEISEKSEIFDDQFSVERPDGSNFTLKIRSTKLEDSAMYFCASRDGGSYEQYFGPGTRLTVT.

The V gene is TRBV28, the J gene TRBJ2-1, with 12 bases matching TRBD2. V trimming: 6 bases; J trimming: 3 bases; junction bases outside the gene matches: 9. This CDR3 contains 17 residues. Germline-derived CDR1 and CDR2 are MDHEN and SYDVKM. CDR3 residues: CASRETSGRWLYNEQFF. The CDR3 nucleotides are TGTGCCAGCAGAGAGACTAGCGGGAGATGGCTCTACAATGAGCAGTTCTTC.